Following are 27 T cell receptor beta chains from one sample sequenced in a study of cytomegalovirus exposure and HLA in healthy donors. The PCR used 60 Vbeta and 13 Jbeta primers. TCRdb's table, derived via immunoSEQ multiplex PCR, lists solely in-frame clones and lacks some. In the table there are more than 95,000 clones, 70% to 80% of which are singletons. Sequenced input: PBMCs. These TCRs come from a man aged 35 to 55 in good health and CMV-seronegative.

The chain links TRBV27 to TRBJ2-1, with 9 nucleotides matching TRBD2. This CDR3 spans 15 amino acids. Losses at the gene ends were 5 bases for V and 9 bases for J; bases not matched to a gene: 11. Germline CDR1 and CDR2: MNHEY and SMNVEV (reference sequence). This CDR3 reads CASSTRTGLASEQFF. In DNA form, the CDR3 reads TGTGCCAGCAGTACTAGGACCGGACTAGCGTCTGAGCAGTTCTTC.

V usage is TRBV5-6 and J usage is TRBJ2-1; 7 nucleotides line up with TRBD2. The CDR3 is 18 residues long. CDR1 SGHDT and CDR2 YYEEEE come from the germline V gene. The V segment lost 4 bases and the J segment 0 bases; nucleotides outside the gene matches: 13. The CDR3 nucleotides read TGTGCCAGCAGCACCCCAGACTACCGGACTAGCTCCTACAATGAGCAGTTCTTC. This codes for CASSTPDYRTSSYNEQFF.

This clone was counted a few times. The chain employs TRBV6-4 and TRBJ2-3; TRBD2 agrees at 11 bases. V shed 0 bases and J 2 bases; nucleotides not matched to a gene: 1. Per germline, CDR1 MRHNA and CDR2 SNTAGT. This CDR3 has 16 residues. CDR3 protein: CASSDSSGGATDTQYF. CDR3 bases: TGTGCCAGCAGTGACTCTAGCGGGGGGGCCACAGATACGCAGTATTTT.

The sample holds one count of this clone. The sample carries other DNA sequences with the same CDR3. This sequence joins TRBV27 and TRBJ2-7; TRBD1 might be the D (6 bases). CDR3 length equals 13 residues. V was cut by 2 bases and J by 1 base, with 6 bases left in between. Germline-derived CDR1 and CDR2 are MNHEY and SMNVEV (reference sequence). The CDR3 DNA reads TGTGCCAGCAGTTTAACAGGGTCCTACGAGCAGTACTTC. Protein: CASSLTGSYEQYF.

The chain links TRBV27 to TRBJ1-1; no firm D call. The CDR3 has 14 residues. Trimming cost V 2 bases and J 1 base, with 8 bases left between them. Germline lookup yields CDR1 MNHEY and CDR2 SMNVEV (reference sequence). The CDR3 DNA reads TGTGCCAGCAGTTTAAGCGGGCAGAACACTGAAGCTTTCTTT. Translating gives CASSLSGQNTEAFF.

This chain connects TRBV7-6 to TRBJ2-1; TRBD2 matches at 10 bases. The germline V gene has CDR1 SGHVS and CDR2 FNYEAQ. V shed 4 bases and J 9 bases; nucleotides not matched to a gene: 3. The CDR3 covers 13 residues. DNA for the CDR3: TGTGCCAGCAGCTCGCGACTAGCGGGTGAGCAGTTCTTC. Protein sequence: CASSSRLAGEQFF.

The chain couples TRBV4-1 to TRBJ2-7; a possible D gene is TRBD1 (6 bases). Germline values: CDR1 MGHRA, CDR2 YSYEKL. V was cut by 1 base and J by 0 bases, with 7 bases left in between. This CDR3 is built from 14 residues. As DNA, the CDR3 is TGCGCCAGCAGCCAAGGGGACATCTCCTACGAGCAGTACTTC. Encoded protein: CASSQGDISYEQYF.

The chain links TRBV4-1 to TRBJ2-3, with D perhaps TRBD1 (6 bases). V was shortened by 3 bases and J by 6 bases, with 19 bases between the two germline ends. Germline CDR1 is MGHRA and CDR2 is YSYEKL. The CDR3 covers 16 residues. DNA for the CDR3: TGCGCCAGCAGCCAGGGCAGGGGCCTGTCCCTGGATACGCAGTATTTT. Protein sequence: CASSQGRGLSLDTQYF.

This clone was counted a single time. The chain combines TRBV4-1 with TRBJ1-4; TRBD1 agrees at 7 bases. This CDR3 comprises 15 residues. CDR1 and CDR2 from the germline V gene are MGHRA and YSYEKL. V shed 4 bases, J shed 8 bases, and the junction held 10 bases outside the gene matches. Written as DNA, the CDR3 is TGCGCCAGCAGCCCAGTAGAAGGCAGGGGGGAAAAACTGTTTTTT. This translates into CASSPVEGRGEKLFF.

The V gene is TRBV7-8, the J gene TRBJ2-7, with 13 bases matching TRBD2. CDR1 is SGHVS, CDR2 FQNEAQ, per germline. The V segment lost 5 bases and the J segment 0 bases; nucleotides outside the gene matches: 4. The CDR3 is made up of 16 amino acids. DNA of the CDR3: TGTGCCAGCAGCGCTCGGACTAGCGGGAGCTCCTACGAGCAGTACTTC. Translating gives CASSARTSGSSYEQYF.

This clone showed up just once. The chain uses TRBV13 and TRBJ1-2, with D possibly TRBD1 on 5 matching bases. The ends were cut back, 0 bases at V and 3 bases at J, with 8 bases in the middle. CDR1 and CDR2 from the germline V gene are PRHDT and FYEKMQ (reference sequence). This CDR3 contains 14 residues. This chain's CDR3 is CASSLGDKDYGYTF. The CDR3, as DNA: TGTGCCAGCAGCTTAGGGGACAAGGACTATGGCTACACCTTC.

The CDR3 loop reads CASNTPTGAHTEAFF. The CDR3, as DNA: TGTGCCAGCAATACACCCACAGGGGCACACACTGAAGCTTTCTTT. The rearrangement uses TRBV6-5 and TRBJ1-1; TRBD1 agrees at 7 bases. CDR3 length equals 15 residues. Germline loops: CDR1 MNHEY, CDR2 SVGAGI. V was pared by 7 bases and J by 3 bases, with 11 bases of the junction left unmatched.

The chain links TRBV29-1 to TRBJ2-5, with 11 nucleotides matching TRBD2. CDR1 is SQVTM, CDR2 ANQGSEA, per germline. The CDR3 extends over 15 amino acids. V was pared by 3 bases and J by 4 bases, with 7 bases of the junction left unmatched. The CDR3 spells CSVDGTSGSVETQYF. The CDR3 nucleotides read TGCAGCGTTGATGGTACTAGCGGGAGTGTAGAGACCCAGTACTTC.

This clone turned up a few times. The CDR3 sequence is CASSPEGAWTEAFF. DNA of the CDR3: TGTGCCAGCTCACCCGAGGGGGCATGGACTGAAGCTTTCTTT. The gene calls are TRBV18 and TRBJ1-1; TRBD1 matches at 7 bases. The CDR3 consists of 14 residues. Germline-derived CDR1 and CDR2 are KGHSH and LQKENI. The ends lost 3 bases at V and 5 bases at J; junction bases unmatched: 6. The whole variable domain, filled in from reference TRBV18 and TRBJ1-1, reads NAGVMQNPRHLVRRRGQEARLRCSPMKGHSHVYWYRQLPEEGLKFMVYLQKENIIDESGMPKERFSAEFPKEGPSILRIQQVVRGDSAAYFCASSPEGAWTEAFFGQGTRLTVV.

This sequence joins TRBV28 and TRBJ1-6, with D perhaps TRBD1 (5 bases). Germline V CDR1 and CDR2: MDHEN, SYDVKM. V lost 3 bases to trimming and J lost 10 bases, with 13 bases between them. The CDR3 consists of 14 residues. DNA for the CDR3: TGTGCCAGCAGTTTCGTGCAGGGTGGATCACCCCTCCACTTT. It specifies CASSFVQGGSPLHF.

The chain couples TRBV6-5 to TRBJ2-7, with D perhaps TRBD1 (5 bases). This CDR3 contains 13 residues. V lost 6 bases and J lost 3, with 12 bases in between. Per germline, CDR1 MNHEY and CDR2 SVGAGI. The CDR3 DNA follows: TGTGCCAGCAGCCAAGGGGAAGGCTACGAGCAGTACTTC. It translates to CASSQGEGYEQYF.

V is TRBV4-3 and J is TRBJ2-2; perhaps TRBD2 as D (7 bases). V lost 0 bases, J lost 3 bases, and 14 bases lay in between. The CDR3 extends over 17 amino acids. Germline values: CDR1 LGHNA, CDR2 YSLEER. In nucleotides, the CDR3 is TGCGCCAGCAGCCAAGATGAGAGGGGGGGAGACACCGGGGAGCTGTTTTTT. Translated, it gives CASSQDERGGDTGELFF.

This chain links TRBV6-4 with TRBJ1-1, with 7 nucleotides matching TRBD1. CDR3 size: 15 residues. CDR1 and CDR2 from the germline V gene are MRHNA and SNTAGT. V lost 7 bases and J lost 1; bases outside the gene matches: 9. The CDR3 sequence is CASTPGDRANTEAFF. In DNA form, the CDR3 reads TGTGCCAGCACCCCCGGTGACAGGGCGAACACTGAAGCTTTCTTT.

Only one count was recorded for this clone. This chain uses TRBV19 with TRBJ2-1, with a weak D call TRBD2 (6 bases). The CDR3 runs 13 residues. V was clipped by 8 bases and J by 7 bases, with 15 bases between them. Germline V gene lookup returns CDR1 LNHDA and CDR2 SQIVND (reference sequence). CDR3: CASGTGGRNEQFF. The CDR3 region has the DNA TGTGCCAGTGGGACTGGGGGTCGAAATGAGCAGTTCTTC.

With regard to this clone: This specimen includes other DNA sequences encoding the same CDR3. The chain is built from TRBV18 and TRBJ2-1; the match to TRBD2 covers 12 bases. Trimming at V came to 6 bases and at J to 8 bases, leaving 8 bases not matched to a gene. This CDR3 comprises 15 residues. Germline values: CDR1 KGHSH, CDR2 LQKENI. The chain's CDR3 is CASSPGLAGGDEQFF. CDR3 in DNA: TGTGCCAGCTCCCCGGGGCTAGCGGGAGGGGATGAGCAGTTCTTC.

The chain couples TRBV9 to TRBJ1-1; weak D call: TRBD1 (5 bases). The CDR3 loop spans 13 amino acids. Trimming left V 0 bases short and J 4 bases short, with 7 bases between. Per the germline V gene, CDR1 is SGDLS and CDR2 is YYNGEE. In DNA, the CDR3 is TGTGCCAGCAGCGTAGGCAGGGTCACTGAAGCTTTCTTT. Translation: CASSVGRVTEAFF.

V usage is TRBV7-6 and J usage is TRBJ2-3, with 12 bases that match TRBD2. The length of the CDR3 is 16 residues. V dropped 5 bases and J dropped 6; count of bases not matched to a gene: 9. Per the germline V gene, CDR1 is SGHVS and CDR2 is FNYEAQ. The chain's CDR3 is CASSHRLAGDGDTQYF. CDR3 DNA sequence: TGTGCCAGCAGCCACAGACTAGCGGGAGACGGGGATACGCAGTATTTT.

The J gene is TRBJ1-1, the V gene TRBV5-1, with TRBD1 identical over 10 bases. Losses at the gene ends were 4 bases for V and 3 bases for J; bases not matched to a gene: 6. Germline V gene data show CDR1 as SGHRS and CDR2 as YFSETQ. The CDR3 runs 15 residues. CDR3 nucleotide sequence: TGCGCCAGCAGCACTACCGGGACAGGGGACACTGAAGCTTTCTTT. Translated: CASSTTGTGDTEAFF.

The chain employs TRBV5-1 and TRBJ2-1; the D gene is possibly TRBD1 (5 bases). Deletions cut 4 bases from V and 4 bases from J, with 6 bases between. From germline, CDR1 is SGHRS and CDR2 YFSETQ. The CDR3 has 12 amino acids. The CDR3 DNA reads TGCGCCAGCAGCGCAGGGTACAATGAGCAGTTCTTC. Protein: CASSAGYNEQFF.

Only one count was recorded for this clone. The chain recombines TRBV13 with TRBJ1-3; no definite D call. Germline-derived CDR1 and CDR2 are PRHDT and FYEKMQ (reference sequence). This CDR3 has 12 residues. Trimming removed 1 base from V and 4 bases from J, with 2 bases in between. The chain's CDR3 is CASSLAGNTIYF. The CDR3 DNA is TGTGCCAGCAGCTTAGCAGGAAACACCATATATTTT.

The chain is built from TRBV27 and TRBJ2-7, with D unclear. V lost 4 bases, J lost 0 bases, and 4 bases lay in between. The CDR3 covers 12 residues. Germline assignment: CDR1 MNHEY and CDR2 SMNVEV (reference sequence). CDR3 nucleotide sequence: TGTGCCAGCAGTTCCCTCTCCTACGAGCAGTACTTC. It codes for CASSSLSYEQYF.

The chain recombines TRBV4-1 with TRBJ2-7, with TRBD2 matching 7 bases. Germline lookup yields CDR1 MGHRA and CDR2 YSYEKL. This CDR3 is built from 13 residues. J was trimmed by 4 bases and V by 5 bases; bases with no gene match: 5. The CDR3 loop is CASSTLAEYEQYF. The CDR3 DNA is TGCGCCAGCAGCACCCTAGCGGAATACGAGCAGTACTTC.